These 12 T cell receptor beta chains originate from one sample sequenced in a study of PD-L1 blockade in urothelial cancer (dated by TCRdb to the late 2010s). The receptor library was made with the immunoSEQ multiplex PCR assay. TCRdb provides this immuneACCESS table in a form limited to in-frame rearrangements. Some clones are lacking; in checked studies, under half of them reflect an unresolved V gene, and why the rest are absent is not known. The sample profile shows tens of thousands of clones; roughly 84% of them were found once. The ten largest clones add up to roughly 9% of the sample. The time point label here, explained by the study, means: pretreatment peripheral blood. The sequences come from PBMCs, collected around atezolizumab (anti-PD-L1) treatment. These receptors came from a woman between 65 and 79 years old with urothelial cancer.

This chain joins TRBV5-4 and TRBJ1-2; 7 bases fit TRBD1. Germline lookup yields CDR1 SGHNT and CDR2 YYREEE (reference sequence). V lost 0 bases and J lost 4; bases outside the gene matches: 3. The CDR3 consists of 14 residues. The CDR3 nucleotides are TGTGCCAGCAGCTTGGCCGGGACAGCCTATGGCTACACCTTC. Translating it yields CASSLAGTAYGYTF.

This clone was seen a few times. The chain has TRBV15 and TRBJ1-1, with D tentatively TRBD1 (6 bases). The CDR3 runs to 13 residues. V gave up 0 bases and J gave up 4 bases, with 6 bases separating them. Germline V CDR1 and CDR2: LNHNV, YYDKDF (reference sequence). For the CDR3, the DNA is TGTGCCACCAGCAGAGAAGGGGGCACTGAAGCTTTCTTT. This sequence encodes CATSREGGTEAFF.

This clone showed up just once. The chain uses TRBV11-3 and TRBJ2-7, with 8 bases fitting TRBD2. CDR1 and CDR2 from the germline V gene are SGHNT and YENEEA. V lost 4 bases to trimming and J lost 3 bases; unmatched junction nucleotides: 5. The CDR3 is 14 amino acids. CDR3 in DNA: TGTGCCAGCAGCTCGCGGAGCGGGGGCTACGAGCAGTACTTC. Protein sequence: CASSSRSGGYEQYF.

The rearrangement joins TRBV30 to TRBJ2-1; perhaps TRBD1 as D (5 bases). The CDR3 has 14 residues. Trimming left V 2 bases short and J 6 bases short, with 14 bases between. Germline values: CDR1 GTSNPN, CDR2 SVGIG (reference sequence). CDR3 nucleotides: TGTGCCTGGAGTCTATCAGGGTTCTCCAATGAGCAGTTCTTC. It specifies CAWSLSGFSNEQFF.

The J gene is TRBJ1-5, the V gene TRBV5-6; weak D call: TRBD1 (6 bases). CDR1 SGHDT and CDR2 YYEEEE come from the germline V gene. CDR3 length: 15 residues. V lost 4 bases, J lost 6 bases, and 17 bases lay in between. In nucleotides, the CDR3 is TGTGCCAGCAGCCCAGGCCCTGGACAGTCTCAGCCCCAGCATTTT. The encoded protein is CASSPGPGQSQPQHF.

V usage is TRBV7-9 and J usage is TRBJ2-5; D call uncertain. The ends were cut back, 1 base at V and 5 bases at J, with 11 bases in the middle. The CDR3 is 14 residues long. Germline V gene lookup returns CDR1 SEHNR and CDR2 FQNEAQ (reference sequence). CDR3 nucleotides: TGTGCCAGCAGCTTAGGGTATACCGGGGAGACCCAGTACTTC. Translating gives CASSLGYTGETQYF. Variable domain in full (rest from reference TRBV7-9 and TRBJ2-5): DTGVSQNPRHKITKRGQNVTFRCDPISEHNRLYWYRQTLGQGPEFLTYFQNEAQLEKSRLLSDRFSAERPKGSFSTLEIQRTEQGDSAMYLCASSLGYTGETQYFGPGTRLLVL.

The chain couples TRBV5-4 to TRBJ2-5, with 7 positions matching TRBD2. This CDR3 is 14 amino acids long. The trim removed 5 bases at V and 3 bases at J, leaving 7 bases unmatched. Germline CDR1 SGHNT, CDR2 YYREEE (reference sequence). The DNA of the CDR3 is TGTGCCAGCAGTCCGATAAGCGGGGAAGAGACCCAGTACTTC. This gives the protein CASSPISGEETQYF.

The chain employs TRBV6-1 and TRBJ2-1, with TRBD2 as a possible D gene (7 bases). Trimming removed 4 bases at V and 5 bases at J, with 18 bases between. Germline V gives CDR1 MNHNS, CDR2 SASEGT. The CDR3 has 16 residues. The chain's CDR3 is CASSAHAGAADNEQFF. In DNA, the CDR3 is TGTGCCAGCAGTGCCCATGCGGGGGCGGCGGACAATGAGCAGTTCTTC.

The chain links TRBV5-4 to TRBJ2-3, with TRBD2 matching 7 bases. Germline V gene lookup returns CDR1 SGHNT and CDR2 YYREEE (reference sequence). After removal of 10 bases from V and 6 bases from J, the junction contained 17 bases not matched to a gene. The CDR3 extends over 15 amino acids. The CDR3 is CAGWILARVSDTQYF. The CDR3 nucleotides are TGTGCCGGCTGGATACTAGCGCGCGTTTCGGATACGCAGTATTTT.

This chain uses TRBV6-6 with TRBJ2-7; 10 positions match TRBD2. This CDR3 comprises 13 residues. J was trimmed by 7 bases and V by 5 bases; bases with no gene match: 5. Germline-derived CDR1 and CDR2 are MNHNY and SVGAGI (reference sequence). CDR3 sequence (DNA): TGTGCCAGCAGTACTGGACTAGCGGTTGAGCAGTACTTC. Translating it yields CASSTGLAVEQYF.

The CDR3 sequence is CASSLGPGTGVGETQYF. CDR3 DNA sequence: TGTGCCAGCTCACTCGGCCCTGGTACAGGGGTAGGAGAGACCCAGTACTTC. The chain links TRBV18 to TRBJ2-5, with 7 bases matching TRBD1. Germline lookup yields CDR1 KGHSH and CDR2 LQKENI. This CDR3 is 17 amino acids long. After removal of 4 bases from V and 4 bases from J, the junction contained 15 bases not matched to a gene. Full variable domain (missing parts from reference TRBV18 and TRBJ2-5): NAGVMQNPRHLVRRRGQEARLRCSPMKGHSHVYWYRQLPEEGLKFMVYLQKENIIDESGMPKERFSAEFPKEGPSILRIQQVVRGDSAAYFCASSLGPGTGVGETQYFGPGTRLLVL.

The chain uses TRBV6-5 and TRBJ2-2, with a tentative D call TRBD2 (5 bases). The CDR3 runs to 13 residues. In germline, CDR1 is MNHEY, CDR2 SVGAGI. CDR3 residues: CASTRVGTGELFF. The CDR3 coding sequence is TGTGCATCTACGAGGGTCGGCACCGGGGAGCTGTTTTTT.